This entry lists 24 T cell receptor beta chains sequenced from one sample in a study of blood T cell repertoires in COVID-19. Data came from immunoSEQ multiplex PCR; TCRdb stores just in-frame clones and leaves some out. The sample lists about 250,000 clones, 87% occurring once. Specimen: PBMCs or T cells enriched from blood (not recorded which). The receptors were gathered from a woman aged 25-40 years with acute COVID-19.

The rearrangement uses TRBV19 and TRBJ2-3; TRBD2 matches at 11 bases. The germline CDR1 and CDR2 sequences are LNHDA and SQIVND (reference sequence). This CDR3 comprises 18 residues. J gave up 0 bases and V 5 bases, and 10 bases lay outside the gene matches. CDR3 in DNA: TGTGCCAGTAGTCCAAGAGGACTAGCGGGCGTTAGCACAGATACGCAGTATTTT. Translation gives CASSPRGLAGVSTDTQYF. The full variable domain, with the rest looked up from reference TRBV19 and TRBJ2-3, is DGGITQSPKYLFRKEGQNVTLSCEQNLNHDAMYWYRQDPGQGLRLIYYSQIVNDFQKGDIAEGYSVSREKKESFPLTVTSAQKNPTAFYLCASSPRGLAGVSTDTQYFGPGTRLTVL.

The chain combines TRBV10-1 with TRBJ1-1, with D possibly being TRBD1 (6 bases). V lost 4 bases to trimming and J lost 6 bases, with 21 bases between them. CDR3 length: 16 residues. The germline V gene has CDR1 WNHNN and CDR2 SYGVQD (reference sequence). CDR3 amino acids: CASSGKYRVVGSEAFF. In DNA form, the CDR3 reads TGCGCCAGCAGTGGCAAATACAGGGTCGTTGGCTCTGAAGCTTTCTTT.

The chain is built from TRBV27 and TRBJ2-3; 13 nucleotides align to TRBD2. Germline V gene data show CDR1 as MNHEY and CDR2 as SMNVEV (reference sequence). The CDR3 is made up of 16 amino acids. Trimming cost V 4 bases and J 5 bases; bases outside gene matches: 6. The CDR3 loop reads CASSSTSGGAIDTQYF. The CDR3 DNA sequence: TGTGCCAGCAGTTCCACTAGCGGGGGGGCTATAGATACGCAGTATTTT.

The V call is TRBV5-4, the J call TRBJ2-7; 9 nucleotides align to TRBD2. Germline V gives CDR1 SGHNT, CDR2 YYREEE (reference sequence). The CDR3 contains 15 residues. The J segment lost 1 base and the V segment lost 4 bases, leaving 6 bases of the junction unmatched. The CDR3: CASSVRLADSYEQYF. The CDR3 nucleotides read TGTGCCAGCAGCGTCCGACTAGCGGATTCCTACGAGCAGTACTTC.

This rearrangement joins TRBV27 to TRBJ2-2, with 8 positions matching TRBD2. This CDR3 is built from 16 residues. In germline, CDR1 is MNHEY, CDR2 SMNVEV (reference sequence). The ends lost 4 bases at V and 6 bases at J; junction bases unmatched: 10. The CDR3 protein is CASSYRGGHVSGELFF. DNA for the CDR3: TGTGCCAGCAGTTACCGGGGGGGGCACGTATCCGGGGAGCTGTTTTTT.

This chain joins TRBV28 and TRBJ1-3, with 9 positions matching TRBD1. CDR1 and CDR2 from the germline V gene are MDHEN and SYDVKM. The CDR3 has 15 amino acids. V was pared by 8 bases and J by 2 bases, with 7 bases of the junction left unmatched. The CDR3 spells CASGTGGITGNTIYF. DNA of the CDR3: TGTGCCAGCGGTACAGGGGGCATCACTGGAAACACCATATATTTT.

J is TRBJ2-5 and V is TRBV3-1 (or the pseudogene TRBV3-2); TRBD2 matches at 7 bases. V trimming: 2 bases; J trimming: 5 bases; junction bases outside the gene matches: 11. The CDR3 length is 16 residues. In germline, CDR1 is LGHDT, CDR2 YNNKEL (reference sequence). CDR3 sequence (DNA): TGTGCCAGCAGCCAAAGCGGGACCCACTACGAGGAGACCCAGTACTTC. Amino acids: CASSQSGTHYEETQYF.

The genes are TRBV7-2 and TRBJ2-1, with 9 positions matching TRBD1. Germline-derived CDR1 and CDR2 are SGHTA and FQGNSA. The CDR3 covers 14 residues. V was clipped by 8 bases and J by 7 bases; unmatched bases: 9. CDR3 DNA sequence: TGTGCCAGCGGCCTCGGGACAGGGTTGAATGAGCAGTTCTTC. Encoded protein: CASGLGTGLNEQFF.

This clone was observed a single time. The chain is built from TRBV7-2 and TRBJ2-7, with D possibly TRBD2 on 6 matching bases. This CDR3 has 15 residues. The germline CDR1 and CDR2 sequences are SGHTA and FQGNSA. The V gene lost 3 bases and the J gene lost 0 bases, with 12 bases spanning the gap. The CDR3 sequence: CASSLGGTLSYEQYF. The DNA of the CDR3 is TGTGCCAGCAGCTTGGGCGGGACCCTCTCCTACGAGCAGTACTTC.

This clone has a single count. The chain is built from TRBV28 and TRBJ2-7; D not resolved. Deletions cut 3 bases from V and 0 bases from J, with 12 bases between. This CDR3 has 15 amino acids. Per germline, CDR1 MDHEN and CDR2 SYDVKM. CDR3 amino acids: CASSFDRRRSYEQYF. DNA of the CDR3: TGTGCCAGCAGTTTCGATAGGCGGCGCTCCTACGAGCAGTACTTC.

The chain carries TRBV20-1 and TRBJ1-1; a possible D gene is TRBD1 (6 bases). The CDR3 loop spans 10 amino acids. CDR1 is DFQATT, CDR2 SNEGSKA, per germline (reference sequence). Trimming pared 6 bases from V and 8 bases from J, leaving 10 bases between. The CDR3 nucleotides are TGCAGTGCGCCCGACAGGGAAGCTTTCTTT. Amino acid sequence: CSAPDREAFF.

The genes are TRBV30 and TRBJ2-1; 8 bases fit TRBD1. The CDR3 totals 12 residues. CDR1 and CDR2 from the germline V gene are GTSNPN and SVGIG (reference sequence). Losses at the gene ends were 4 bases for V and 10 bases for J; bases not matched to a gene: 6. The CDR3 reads CAWTGGDSEQFF. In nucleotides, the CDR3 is TGTGCCTGGACAGGGGGCGATTCCGAGCAGTTCTTC.

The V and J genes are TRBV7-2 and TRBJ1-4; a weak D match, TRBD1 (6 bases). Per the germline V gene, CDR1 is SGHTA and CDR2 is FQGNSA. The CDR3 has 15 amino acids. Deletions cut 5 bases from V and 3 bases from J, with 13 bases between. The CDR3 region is CASSATGLPNEKLFF. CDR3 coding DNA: TGTGCCAGCAGCGCCACAGGGCTGCCTAATGAAAAACTGTTTTTT.

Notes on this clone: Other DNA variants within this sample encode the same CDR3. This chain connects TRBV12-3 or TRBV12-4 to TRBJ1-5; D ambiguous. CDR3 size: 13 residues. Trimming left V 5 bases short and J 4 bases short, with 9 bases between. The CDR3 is CASSRGRNQPQHF. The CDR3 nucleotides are TGTGCCAGCAGTCGCGGTAGGAATCAGCCCCAGCATTTT.

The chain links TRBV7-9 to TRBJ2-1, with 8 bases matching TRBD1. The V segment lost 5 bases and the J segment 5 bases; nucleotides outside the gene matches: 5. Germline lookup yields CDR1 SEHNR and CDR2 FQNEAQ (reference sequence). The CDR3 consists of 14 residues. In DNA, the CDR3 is TGTGCCAGCAGCCTACGGGACAGGCACAATGAGCAGTTCTTC. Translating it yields CASSLRDRHNEQFF.

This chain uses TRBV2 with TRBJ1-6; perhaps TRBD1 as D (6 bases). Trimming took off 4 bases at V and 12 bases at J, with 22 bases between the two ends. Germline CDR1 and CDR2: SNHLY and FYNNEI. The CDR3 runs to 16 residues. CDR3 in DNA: TGTGCCAGCAGTGCTTACGGGACACCGCTCGTACTACCCCTCCACTTT. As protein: CASSAYGTPLVLPLHF. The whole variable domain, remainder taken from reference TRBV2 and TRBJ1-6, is EPEVTQTPSHQVTQMGQEVILRCVPISNHLYFYWYRQILGQKVEFLVSFYNNEISEKSEIFDDQFSVERPDGSNFTLKIRSTKLEDSAMYFCASSAYGTPLVLPLHFGNGTRLTVT.

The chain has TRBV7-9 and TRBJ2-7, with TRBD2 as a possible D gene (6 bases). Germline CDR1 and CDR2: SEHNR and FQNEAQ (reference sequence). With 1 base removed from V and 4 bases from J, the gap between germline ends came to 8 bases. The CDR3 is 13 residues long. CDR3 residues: CASSLGDLYEQYF. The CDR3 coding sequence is TGTGCCAGCAGCTTAGGGGACTTGTACGAGCAGTACTTC. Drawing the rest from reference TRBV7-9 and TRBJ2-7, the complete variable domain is DTGVSQNPRHKITKRGQNVTFRCDPISEHNRLYWYRQTLGQGPEFLTYFQNEAQLEKSRLLSDRFSAERPKGSFSTLEIQRTEQGDSAMYLCASSLGDLYEQYFGPGTRLTVT.

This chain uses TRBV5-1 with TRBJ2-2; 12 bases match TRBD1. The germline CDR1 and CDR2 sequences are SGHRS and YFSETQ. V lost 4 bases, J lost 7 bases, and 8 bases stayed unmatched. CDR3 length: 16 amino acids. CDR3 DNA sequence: TGCGCCAGCAGCGGGGGACAGGGGGCGCCTGACGGGGAGCTGTTTTTT. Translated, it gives CASSGGQGAPDGELFF.

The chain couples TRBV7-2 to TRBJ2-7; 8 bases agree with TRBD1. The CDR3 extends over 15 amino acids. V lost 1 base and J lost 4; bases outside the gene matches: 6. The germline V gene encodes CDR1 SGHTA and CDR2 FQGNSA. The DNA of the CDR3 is TGTGCCAGCAGCTTAGGAGGGGACAGGCTGTACGAGCAGTACTTC. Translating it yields CASSLGGDRLYEQYF.

As DNA, the CDR3 is TGCGCCAGCAGCTTGGGTCCAGGGCTGTACGAGCAGTACTTC. As protein: CASSLGPGLYEQYF. V gene TRBV5-1 combines with J gene TRBJ2-7; D may be TRBD1 (5 bases). CDR3 length equals 14 residues. The V end lost 0 bases, the J end lost 4 bases, and 11 bases lay between the germline ends. Germline V CDR1 and CDR2: SGHRS, YFSETQ.

The DNA of the CDR3 is TGTGCCAGCGGTATCAGCGGGGGCGCACATACGCAGTATTTT. Its protein is CASGISGGAHTQYF. The V gene is TRBV7-3, the J gene TRBJ2-3; 8 positions match TRBD2. Unmatched junction bases numbered 11, after V lost 8 bases and J lost 7 bases. Germline V gene sequence: CDR1 SGHTA, CDR2 FQGTGA. This CDR3 has 14 amino acids.

In nucleotides, the CDR3 is TGTGCCAGCCGAACCGGGACTAGCCAGTATTTT. Encoded protein: CASRTGTSQYF. The rearrangement links TRBV27 to TRBJ2-3; 9 nucleotides line up with TRBD2. Germline V lookup: CDR1 MNHEY, CDR2 SMNVEV (reference sequence). The CDR3 spans 11 residues. Trimming at V came to 8 bases and at J to 12 bases, leaving 6 bases not matched to a gene.

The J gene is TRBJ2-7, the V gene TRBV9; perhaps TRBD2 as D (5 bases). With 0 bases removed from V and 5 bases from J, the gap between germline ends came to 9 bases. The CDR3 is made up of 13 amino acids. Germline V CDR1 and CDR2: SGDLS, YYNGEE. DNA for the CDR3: TGTGCCAGCAGCGTAGCTCAGAGGGACGAGCAGTACTTC. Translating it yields CASSVAQRDEQYF.

DNA for the CDR3: TGTGCCAGCAGCCTCGGGACAGGGGCATCAGATAACTATGGCTACACCTTC. As protein: CASSLGTGASDNYGYTF. V usage is TRBV9 and J usage is TRBJ1-2, with TRBD1 matching 10 bases. V was pared by 4 bases and J by 1 base, with 10 bases of the junction left unmatched. This CDR3 region has 17 residues. Per germline, CDR1 SGDLS and CDR2 YYNGEE.